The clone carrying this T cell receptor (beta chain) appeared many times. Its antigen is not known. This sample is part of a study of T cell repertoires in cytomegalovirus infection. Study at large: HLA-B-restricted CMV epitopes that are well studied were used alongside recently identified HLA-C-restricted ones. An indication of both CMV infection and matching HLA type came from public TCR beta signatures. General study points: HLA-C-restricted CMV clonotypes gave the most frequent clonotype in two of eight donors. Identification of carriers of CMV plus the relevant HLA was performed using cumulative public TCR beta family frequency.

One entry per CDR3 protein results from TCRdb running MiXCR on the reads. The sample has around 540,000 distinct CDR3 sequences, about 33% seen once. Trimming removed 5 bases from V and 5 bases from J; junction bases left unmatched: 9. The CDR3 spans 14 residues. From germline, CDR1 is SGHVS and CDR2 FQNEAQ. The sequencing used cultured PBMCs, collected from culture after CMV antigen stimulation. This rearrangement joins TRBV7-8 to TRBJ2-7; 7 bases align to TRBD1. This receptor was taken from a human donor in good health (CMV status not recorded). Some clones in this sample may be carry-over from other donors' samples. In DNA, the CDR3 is TGTGCCAGCAGCAAGACAGGGACCGGCCACGAGCAGTACTTC. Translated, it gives CASSKTGTGHEQYF.